The 5 T cell receptor beta chains in this list originate from one sample, sequenced in a study of identical twins. TCRdb recomputed calls from the 5' RACE reads with MiXCR, one row per CDR3 protein. The data hold fewer than 450,000 distinct CDR3 sequences, with roughly 9% observed a single time. What was sequenced was naive T cells sorted from blood. These receptors were collected from a woman aged 50 to 60 in good health.

This clonotype showed up many times. This chain links TRBV29-1 with TRBJ2-1; a possible D gene is TRBD2 (6 bases). Germline V CDR1 and CDR2: SQVTM, ANQGSEA. The CDR3 covers 13 residues. The V gene lost 4 bases and the J gene lost 3 bases, with 10 bases spanning the gap. CDR3 nucleotides: TGCAGCGTTGGGGGGGACTTCTACAATGAGCAGTTCTTC. As protein: CSVGGDFYNEQFF.

This clonotype was seen only a few times. The chain carries TRBV11-2 and TRBJ2-7; no firm D call. V lost 5 bases and J lost 5, with 13 bases in between. CDR3 size: 13 residues. Germline V gene lookup returns CDR1 SGHAT and CDR2 FQNNGV. The CDR3 is CASSLTIAHEQYV. The CDR3 DNA follows: TGTGCCAGCAGCCTGACGATAGCCCACGAGCAGTACGTC.

This clonotype was seen more than once but under ten times. V gene TRBV5-5 combines with J gene TRBJ2-7; 7 bases are a match to TRBD1. The length of the CDR3 is 13 residues. The germline gives CDR1 SGHKS, CDR2 YYEKEE (reference sequence). The ends lost 4 bases at V and 2 bases at J; junction bases unmatched: 3. CDR3 protein: CASSIGQAYEQYV. CDR3 bases: TGTGCCAGCAGCATTGGACAGGCCTACGAGCAGTACGTC.

This chain connects TRBV4-1 to TRBJ1-1; D remains ambiguous. V was pared by 6 bases and J by 6 bases, with 17 bases between. Germline CDR1 reads MGHRA; CDR2 reads YSYEKL. The CDR3 contains 14 residues. CDR3 DNA: TGCGCCAGCAGTCAAAGGACCCAACGGGCTGAAGCTTTCTTT. This gives the protein CASSQRTQRAEAFF.

This clonotype came up a few times. The chain is built from TRBV6-5 and TRBJ2-1; D ambiguous. This CDR3 is built from 14 residues. The V end was cut by 6 bases, the J end by 0 bases, with 9 bases between. The germline gives CDR1 MNHEY, CDR2 SVGAGI. DNA for the CDR3: TGTGCCAGCAGGCCTCTGGGCTCCTACAATGAGCAGTTCTTC. It translates to CASRPLGSYNEQFF.